Each of the 19 T cell receptor beta chains below was sequenced from the same sample in a study of memory B cells and T cells in multiple sclerosis. After stimulus-free culture, autoproliferating CFSE-dim and non-proliferating CFSE-high T cells were sequenced separately. Pooled replicate wells came from around 5x10^7 CFSE-labeled PBMCs cultured less than eight days without stimulus. Only in-frame clones appear in the TCRdb table, and some are missing; sequencing was by immunoSEQ multiplex PCR. The table includes approximately 12,000 clones, approximately 85% detected once. Which antigens these TCRs recognize remains unknown. Material for sequencing was PBMCs from blood kept in culture. The source is a human donor with multiple sclerosis.

In its sample, this clone was seen a few times. V and J are TRBV7-8 and TRBJ2-2; possibly TRBD1 for D (5 bases). The CDR3 totals 15 residues. CDR1 and CDR2 (germline): SGHVS, FQNEAQ. V was cut by 5 bases and J by 3 bases, with 13 bases left in between. The CDR3 coding sequence is TGTGCCAGCAGCCTCCCCAGGGCCTACACCGGGGAGCTGTTTTTT. It is translated as CASSLPRAYTGELFF. The full variable domain, its missing parts supplied by reference TRBV7-8 and TRBJ2-2, is GAGVSQSPRYKVAKRGQDVALRCDPISGHVSLFWYQQALGQGPEFLTYFQNEAQLDKSGLPSDRFFAERPEGSVSTLKIQRTQQEDSAVYLCASSLPRAYTGELFFGEGSRLTVL.

V is TRBV21-1 and J is TRBJ2-7; the D segment call TRBD2 is taken from the table without a DNA check. TRBV21-1 is described as a pseudogene. The CDR3 length is 18 residues. Written as DNA, the CDR3 is TGTGCCAGCAGCACGCGACTCAAACAGAGGGAAACTTCCTACGAGCAGTACTTC. As protein: CASSTRLKQRETSYEQYF.

The rearrangement links TRBV15 to TRBJ1-1, with a possible D match to TRBD1 (5 bases). Germline CDR1 reads LNHNV; CDR2 reads YYDKDF (reference sequence). There are 16 residues in the CDR3. The ends were cut back, 0 bases at V and 0 bases at J, with 11 bases in the middle. Here the CDR3 DNA reads TGTGCCACCAGCAGAGATAGGTGGGGCTTGAACACTGAAGCTTTCTTT. Translation: CATSRDRWGLNTEAFF.

The chain combines TRBV2 with TRBJ2-7; D possibly corresponds to TRBD1 (6 bases). The V gene's germline CDR1 is SNHLY and CDR2 FYNNEI. Deletions cut 5 bases from V and 5 bases from J, with 16 bases between. The CDR3 totals 14 residues. In nucleotides, the CDR3 is TGTGCCAGCAGTTCAGGGGTTCAGGGGCACGAGCAGTACTTC. Protein: CASSSGVQGHEQYF.

The chain links TRBV5-1 to TRBJ1-1; TRBD1 aligns across 8 bases. Germline-derived CDR1 and CDR2 are SGHRS and YFSETQ. The CDR3 totals 13 residues. With V trimmed by 1 base and J by 12 bases, 8 bases remained unmatched. CDR3 in DNA: TGCGCCAGCAGCTTGAACTCGGACAGGGATTCTTTCTTT. Amino acids: CASSLNSDRDSFF.

The chain links TRBV5-1 to TRBJ2-1, with 11 nucleotides matching TRBD2. CDR1 SGHRS and CDR2 YFSETQ come from the germline V gene. This CDR3 contains 17 residues. J gave up 7 bases and V 4 bases, and 13 bases lay outside the gene matches. CDR3 sequence: CASSPGLAGRYSNEQFF. In nucleotides, the CDR3 is TGCGCCAGCAGCCCTGGACTAGCGGGCCGATACAGTAATGAGCAGTTCTTC.

This clone was found once. The chain recombines TRBV6-1 with TRBJ1-2; 8 bases map to TRBD1. V shed 6 bases, J shed 8 bases, and the junction held 2 bases outside the gene matches. The V gene's germline CDR1 is MNHNS and CDR2 SASEGT. CDR3 length: 11 residues. CDR3 sequence (DNA): TGTGCCAGCAGCCGGACAGGGGGCTACACCTTC. Its protein product is CASSRTGGYTF.

This chain uses TRBV27 with TRBJ1-1; D uncertain. The CDR3 is 15 residues long. V lost 3 bases and J 0 bases, leaving 11 bases between the germline ends. Germline assignment: CDR1 MNHEY and CDR2 SMNVEV (reference sequence). The CDR3 loop reads CASSFSAAMNTEAFF. CDR3 bases: TGTGCCAGCAGTTTTTCCGCAGCCATGAACACTGAAGCTTTCTTT.

This clone was seen only a few times. The chain carries TRBV4-1 and TRBJ1-1; D might be TRBD1 (5 bases). This CDR3 contains 14 residues. V was trimmed by 4 bases and J by 4 bases, leaving 13 bases between them. Germline CDR1 MGHRA, CDR2 YSYEKL. This CDR3 is CASSLSRGVTEAFF. In nucleotides, the CDR3 is TGCGCCAGCAGCCTTTCGAGGGGTGTCACTGAAGCTTTCTTT.

This chain joins TRBV21-1 and TRBJ1-5; whether TRBD1, the table's D call, matches the DNA was not checked. TRBV21-1 is listed as a pseudogene. This CDR3 spans 18 amino acids. The CDR3, as DNA: TGTGCCAGCAGCAAATGGGACAGGGGGCTCGGGAGCAATCAGCCCCAGCATTTT. Encoded protein: CASSKWDRGLGSNQPQHF.

The V gene is TRBV2, the J gene TRBJ2-2, with D tentatively TRBD1 (6 bases). The germline V and J ends were trimmed by 6 bases and 6 bases, with 17 bases remaining between them. This CDR3 has 15 residues. Germline V CDR1 and CDR2: SNHLY, FYNNEI. DNA of the CDR3: TGTGCCAGCAGCTTTTTATGGGCAGGGGCCGGGGAGCTGTTTTTT. Protein: CASSFLWAGAGELFF.

V and J are TRBV2 and TRBJ2-7, with a tentative D call TRBD1 (5 bases). The germline V and J ends were trimmed by 5 bases and 3 bases, with 14 bases remaining between them. This CDR3 region has 14 residues. From germline, CDR1 is SNHLY and CDR2 FYNNEI. The CDR3 DNA is TGTGCCAGCAGTTTAGCAGGGAACCTCTACGAGCAGTACTTC. Amino acids: CASSLAGNLYEQYF.

This clone was counted only a few times. The chain recombines TRBV6-5 with TRBJ1-1, with 9 nucleotides matching TRBD1. Germline CDR1 reads MNHEY; CDR2 reads SVGAGI. V trimming: 4 bases; J trimming: 0 bases; junction bases outside the gene matches: 6. The CDR3 extends over 16 amino acids. The CDR3 region is CASSFHRGLVNTEAFF. The CDR3 DNA reads as TGTGCCAGCAGTTTTCACAGGGGGCTTGTGAACACTGAAGCTTTCTTT.

The rearrangement joins TRBV2 to TRBJ2-1, with 11 positions matching TRBD2. The germline V gene has CDR1 SNHLY and CDR2 FYNNEI. This CDR3 is 19 amino acids long. Trimming at V came to 2 bases and at J to 3 bases, leaving 12 bases not matched to a gene. DNA of the CDR3: TGTGCCAGCAGTGAACCCGTGGCTAGCGGGGGGCCAATCTACAATGAGCAGTTCTTC. This translates into CASSEPVASGGPIYNEQFF. The full variable domain, in which reference TRBV2 and TRBJ2-1 provide the parts outside the CDR3, is EPEVTQTPSHQVTQMGQEVILRCVPISNHLYFYWYRQILGQKVEFLVSFYNNEISEKSEIFDDQFSVERPDGSNFTLKIRSTKLEDSAMYFCASSEPVASGGPIYNEQFFGPGTRLTVL.

V is TRBV10-2 and J is TRBJ1-1; D unresolved. The CDR3 runs to 13 residues. The germline V gene has CDR1 WSHSY and CDR2 SAAADI. Trimming left V 2 bases short and J 1 base short, with 5 bases between. The CDR3 protein is CASSERGNTEAFF. The CDR3 bases are TGCGCCAGCAGTGAGAGAGGGAACACTGAAGCTTTCTTT.

The V call is TRBV7-8, the J call TRBJ2-5, with 11 positions matching TRBD1. CDR3 length: 16 amino acids. With 5 bases clipped from V and 5 bases from J, the junction kept 10 bases outside the gene matches. Germline CDR1 and CDR2: SGHVS and FQNEAQ. CDR3 in DNA: TGTGCCAGCAGCCTTCGGACAGGGGGCAATGAGGAGACCCAGTACTTC. Its protein product is CASSLRTGGNEETQYF.

Here the CDR3 reads CASSLTPGHNYGYTF. In nucleotides, the CDR3 is TGTGCCAGCAGCCTTACCCCGGGACACAACTATGGCTACACCTTC. The J gene is TRBJ1-2, the V gene TRBV7-9, with D maybe TRBD1 (6 bases). CDR3 length: 15 residues. The V gene lost 5 bases and the J gene lost 2 bases, with 15 bases spanning the gap. In germline, CDR1 is SEHNR, CDR2 FQNEAQ (reference sequence).

V is TRBV30 and J is TRBJ2-2, with 7 bases identical to TRBD2. The CDR3 spans 16 residues. Germline CDR1 GTSNPN, CDR2 SVGIG (reference sequence). V was clipped by 2 bases and J by 8 bases; unmatched bases: 14. The CDR3 coding sequence is TGTGCCTGGAGTACTCTACTAGCGTCCATCCGAGGGGAGCTGTTTTTT. The encoded protein is CAWSTLLASIRGELFF.

This clone is a singleton in its sample. This chain links TRBV10-3 with TRBJ1-2; no reliable D call. This CDR3 spans 15 amino acids. The V gene lost 0 bases and the J gene lost 5 bases, with 13 bases spanning the gap. Per the germline V gene, CDR1 is ENHRY and CDR2 is SYGVKD. The CDR3 loop reads CAISESRAAGYGYTF. In DNA, the CDR3 is TGTGCCATCAGTGAGTCGAGGGCAGCGGGTTATGGCTACACCTTC.